The subject of this entry is one TCR beta chain. The antigen is not known. These data belong to a study of cytotoxic CD8 clonotypes in ibrutinib-treated CLL. Study-wide results and caveats: Baseline levels of clonality went above those of age-matched healthy donors and moved with circulating CD8+ T-cell counts. At progression, clonality fell back toward baseline after rising at ibrutinib response.

Here immunoSEQ multiplex PCR was the method, and the copy in TCRdb shows in-frame clones only, minus some. The top ten hold around 3.1% of the sample, which has around 70,000 clones, about nine tenths seen once. This material consisted of PBMCs, taken after 12 months of ibrutinib treatment. The receptor's source is a human donor with chronic lymphocytic leukemia.

The CDR3 protein is CASRTGTSVNTGELFF. CDR3 in DNA: TGTGCCAGTAGGACTGGGACTAGCGTAAACACCGGGGAGCTGTTTTTT. The chain recombines TRBV19 with TRBJ2-2; 10 bases are shared with TRBD2. There are 16 residues in the CDR3. CDR1 is LNHDA, CDR2 SQIVND, per germline (reference sequence). With V trimmed by 6 bases and J by 2 bases, 6 bases remained unmatched. Using reference TRBV19 and TRBJ2-2 for the parts outside the CDR3, the full variable domain is DGGITQSPKYLFRKEGQNVTLSCEQNLNHDAMYWYRQDPGQGLRLIYYSQIVNDFQKGDIAEGYSVSREKKESFPLTVTSAQKNPTAFYLCASRTGTSVNTGELFFGEGSRLTVL.